The clone carrying this T cell receptor beta chain has only one observation. What it binds is not known. The data stem from a study of shared clonotypes between healthy human individuals. Across the study: The study used three CD4 naive, three CD4 memory, two CD8 naive and one CD8 memory plate per donor. The study, taken as a whole, reports: Estimated richness values were generally larger in naive subsets than in memory subsets. Around 4.7% was the fraction of naive CD4 clonotypes found shared across several donors.

Per sorted-subset replicate PCR, input was approximately 0.2 ug DNA, representing around 29,000 T cell genomes. Measured with immunoSEQ multiplex PCR; TCRdb has only the in-frame clones, and not every one. The sample lists some 1.5 million clones, over 95% occurring once. With 4 bases clipped from V and 1 base from J, the junction kept 9 bases outside the gene matches. The germline V gene encodes CDR1 SGHAT and CDR2 FQNNGV. The CDR3 is 16 residues long. The chain couples TRBV11-2 to TRBJ2-5; TRBD2 aligns across 7 bases. Sequencing was done on a sample of naive CD4+ T cells sorted from blood. Subset meaning: CD45RA+ positively selected. The TCR comes from a man under 40 in good health. The CDR3 here is CASSSLSGNLQETQYF. CDR3 bases: TGTGCCAGCAGCTCCCTCAGCGGGAACCTCCAAGAGACCCAGTACTTC. Together with reference TRBV11-2 and TRBJ2-5, the CDR3 gives the full variable domain: EAGVAQSPRYKIIEKRQSVAFWCNPISGHATLYWYQQILGQGPKLLIQFQNNGVVDDSQLPKDRFSAERLKGVDSTLKIQPAKLEDSAVYLCASSSLSGNLQETQYFGPGTRLLVL.